One and the same sample provided the 15 T cell receptor beta chains below, sequenced in a study of blood T cell repertoires in COVID-19. Clones were read by immunoSEQ multiplex PCR, and TCRdb kept only the in-frame ones, dropping some. The table lists about 250,000 clones, more than 70% of them singletons, with around 6.5% in the top ten. The sample consisted of peripheral blood. These receptor sequences come from a woman aged 25 to 45 with COVID-19, enrolled during active disease.

The genes are TRBV6-2 or TRBV6-3 and TRBJ2-7; 10 nucleotides agree with TRBD2. J gave up 1 base and V 5 bases, and 5 bases lay outside the gene matches. The CDR3 sequence is 15 residues long. The V gene's germline CDR1 is MNHEY and CDR2 SVGEGT. This CDR3 reads CASSTTSGSSYEQYV. CDR3 DNA sequence: TGTGCCAGCAGTACGACTAGCGGGTCATCCTACGAGCAGTACGTC.

J is TRBJ2-5 and V is TRBV7-9, with 7 positions matching TRBD1. In germline, CDR1 is SEHNR, CDR2 FQNEAQ (reference sequence). V lost 2 bases to trimming and J lost 5 bases; unmatched junction nucleotides: 8. The length of the CDR3 is 15 residues. The CDR3 bases are TGTGCCAGCAGCTTAATTCCCACAGGGGCCGAGACCCAGTACTTC. Its translation: CASSLIPTGAETQYF. Full variable domain (remainder filled in from reference TRBV7-9 and TRBJ2-5): DTGVSQNPRHKITKRGQNVTFRCDPISEHNRLYWYRQTLGQGPEFLTYFQNEAQLEKSRLLSDRFSAERPKGSFSTLEIQRTEQGDSAMYLCASSLIPTGAETQYFGPGTRLLVL.

This chain joins TRBV27 and TRBJ1-6, with 7 nucleotides matching TRBD1. The V gene's germline CDR1 is MNHEY and CDR2 SMNVEV (reference sequence). The CDR3 totals 14 residues. The J segment lost 10 bases and the V segment lost 6 bases, leaving 9 bases of the junction unmatched. In DNA, the CDR3 is TGTGCCAGCAGCCACGACAGGGAAGGGTCACCCCTCCACTTT. The encoded protein is CASSHDREGSPLHF.

The rearrangement links TRBV7-2 to TRBJ2-7; 7 nucleotides line up with TRBD1. The CDR3 sequence is 14 residues long. Trimming cost V 4 bases and J 2 bases; bases outside gene matches: 5. CDR1 and CDR2 from the germline V gene are SGHTA and FQGNSA. The CDR3 here is CASSSYRGPYEQYF. In DNA form, the CDR3 reads TGTGCCAGCAGCTCCTACAGGGGCCCCTACGAGCAGTACTTC.

The gene calls are TRBV11-3 and TRBJ2-2, with 8 bases identical to TRBD2. Germline V gene data show CDR1 as SGHNT and CDR2 as YENEEA. The CDR3 has 17 residues. Trimming removed 3 bases from V and 2 bases from J; junction bases left unmatched: 8. The CDR3: CASSFLPGGVNTGELFF. The CDR3 region has the DNA TGTGCCAGCAGCTTTCTACCGGGGGGGGTAAACACCGGGGAGCTGTTTTTT.

With respect to this clone: This clone may be a read error of a much larger clone one base away. The chain links TRBV5-8 to TRBJ1-2; D is possibly TRBD1 (6 bases). Trimming shortened V by 1 base and J by 4 bases, and 8 bases separated the two germline ends. The CDR3 spans 13 residues. CDR1 is SGHTS, CDR2 YDEGEE, per germline. CDR3 sequence: CASSLQGPYGYTF. Written as DNA, the CDR3 is TGTGCCAGCAGCTTGCAGGGGCCCTATGGCTACACCTTC.

The gene calls are TRBV6-5 and TRBJ1-4; TRBD1 agrees at 7 bases. CDR1 and CDR2 from the germline V gene are MNHEY and SVGAGI. The CDR3 runs to 14 residues. Unmatched junction bases numbered 10, after V lost 10 bases and J lost 5 bases. CDR3 in amino acids: CATRQTGSNEKLFF. CDR3 in DNA: TGTGCCACCCGTCAGACAGGGTCGAATGAAAAACTGTTTTTT.

This chain joins TRBV10-3 and TRBJ2-3, with D perhaps matching TRBD1 (5 bases). This CDR3 contains 13 residues. V was cut by 3 bases and J by 2 bases, with 6 bases left in between. Germline V gene lookup returns CDR1 ENHRY and CDR2 SYGVKD. The CDR3 DNA follows: TGTGCCATCAGTGAACAGGTCACAGATACGCAGTATTTT. Encoded protein: CAISEQVTDTQYF.

This chain joins TRBV4-3 and TRBJ1-2; maybe TRBD1 (6 bases). V shed 0 bases and J shed 8 bases, with 16 bases lying between them. The CDR3 length is 15 residues. CDR1 LGHNA and CDR2 YSLEER come from the germline V gene. The CDR3 protein is CASSQDAGQKAGYTF. For the CDR3, the DNA is TGCGCCAGCAGCCAAGACGCCGGACAGAAGGCCGGCTACACCTTC.

The chain carries TRBV7-9 and TRBJ2-2, with 7 bases matching TRBD2. The trim removed 8 bases at V and 2 bases at J, leaving 5 bases unmatched. The CDR3 runs 14 residues. Looked up from germline, CDR1 is SEHNR and CDR2 is FQNEAQ (reference sequence). The CDR3 spells CASLGGGNTGELFF. The CDR3 DNA is TGTGCCAGCCTGGGCGGGGGAAACACCGGGGAGCTGTTTTTT.

This clone has more than one count but fewer than ten. This sequence joins TRBV2 and TRBJ2-7, with a possible D match to TRBD2 (6 bases). Per germline, CDR1 SNHLY and CDR2 FYNNEI. V was trimmed by 5 bases and J by 3 bases, leaving 11 bases between them. This CDR3 contains 13 residues. CDR3 bases: TGTGCCAGCAGTCGGGACTCATTCTACGAGCAGTACGTC. Its protein is CASSRDSFYEQYV.

The rearrangement links TRBV7-9 to TRBJ2-6; D is possibly TRBD1 (6 bases). This CDR3 is 18 amino acids long. In germline, CDR1 is SEHNR, CDR2 FQNEAQ (reference sequence). The V end lost 0 bases, the J end lost 0 bases, and 12 bases lay between the germline ends. The CDR3 nucleotides read TGTGCCAGCAGCTTAGCTGGGACATCCTACTCTGGGGCCAACGTCCTGACTTTC. This gives the protein CASSLAGTSYSGANVLTF.

CDR3 sequence: CSVVGHVGDGAYEQYV. The CDR3 DNA is TGCAGCGTTGTGGGGCACGTAGGGGATGGAGCCTACGAGCAGTACGTC. The chain links TRBV29-1 to TRBJ2-7, with TRBD1 as a possible D gene (5 bases). The CDR3 is 16 residues long. CDR1 SQVTM and CDR2 ANQGSEA come from the germline V gene. V dropped 4 bases and J dropped 2 bases, with 21 bases sitting between them.

The CDR3 sequence: CSVTGTDENYGYTF. DNA of the CDR3: TGCAGCGTAACCGGGACAGATGAGAACTATGGCTACACCTTC. V is TRBV29-1 and J is TRBJ1-2; TRBD1 aligns across 7 bases. Losses at the gene ends were 6 bases for V and 2 bases for J; bases not matched to a gene: 9. The CDR3 length is 14 residues. Germline-derived CDR1 and CDR2 are SQVTM and ANQGSEA.

The rearrangement joins TRBV5-4 to TRBJ2-5; 9 bases fit TRBD1. Germline CDR1 and CDR2: SGHNT and YYREEE (reference sequence). Trimming cost V 5 bases and J 2 bases; bases outside gene matches: 4. The CDR3 runs 14 residues. CDR3 bases: TGTGCCAGCAGACCGGACAGGGGACAAGAGACCCAGTACTTC. Translating gives CASRPDRGQETQYF.